This entry lists 2 T cell receptor beta chains sequenced from one sample in a study of liver allograft versus peripheral blood T cells (dated by TCRdb to 2018 to 2020). Background on the whole study: T cell receptor repertoires present within transplanted livers were compared with repertoires in the peripheral blood of liver transplant recipients.

Sequencing took place on an Illumina MiSeq. TCRdb itself trimmed the public reads at Q25 with fastp, ran MiXCR and retained productive beta chains. Entries are consolidated by CDR3 protein sequence, retaining the most common genes and DNA. Within this sample are fewer than 15,000 distinct CDR3 sequences, with around 18% of them counted one time only. The ten largest make up about 13% of the sample. Receptors originate from a human patient who had a liver transplant. After a transplant, some T cells may have been passed on by the graft donor.

This clonotype was seen many times. J is TRBJ2-1 and V is TRBV18, with a weak D call TRBD1 (6 bases). The CDR3 extends over 13 amino acids. Germline CDR1 and CDR2: KGHSH and LQKENI. Trimming removed 3 bases from V and 5 bases from J, with 8 bases in between. CDR3 region: CASSPRDNNEQFF. In nucleotides, the CDR3 is TGTGCCAGCTCACCGAGGGACAACAATGAGCAGTTCTTC.

In its sample, this clonotype was seen many times. This chain links TRBV6-5 with TRBJ1-1; 8 positions match TRBD1. J lost 6 bases, V lost 4 bases, and 13 bases had no gene match. Germline V lookup: CDR1 MNHEY, CDR2 SVGAGI. The CDR3 extends over 16 amino acids. The DNA for the CDR3 is TGTGCCAGCAGTTCATCGAGAGGACAGGGTCCATCTGAAGCTTTCTTT. The encoded protein is CASSSSRGQGPSEAFF.